This is a list of T cell receptor beta chains from one sample in a study of blood T cell repertoires in COVID-19. The method was immunoSEQ multiplex PCR; TCRdb's version includes in-frame clones alone and lacks a portion of them. The sample contains about 440,000 clones, about 85% of which appear only once. Specimen: PBMCs or T cells enriched from blood (not recorded which). These receptors came from a woman aged 18 to 35 with acute COVID-19. The CDR3 runs from the conserved cysteine through the conserved F or W. The order of the fields is J gene, V gene, CDR3 protein.

j_gene: TRBJ2-2
v_gene: TRBV30
CDR3aa: CAWIGGQGVLRELFF

j_gene: TRBJ1-1
v_gene: TRBV7-9
CDR3aa: CASSYTGSEAFF

j_gene: TRBJ2-5
v_gene: TRBV28
CDR3aa: CASSTRTYQETQYF

j_gene: TRBJ1-1
v_gene: TRBV6-5
CDR3aa: CASSSKGGPEAFF

j_gene: TRBJ2-7
v_gene: TRBV15
CDR3aa: CATRAANGAYEQYF

j_gene: TRBJ2-2
v_gene: TRBV6-2/TRBV6-3
CDR3aa: CASSYGQPNTGELFF

j_gene: TRBJ2-3
v_gene: TRBV11-2
CDR3aa: CASTGGAERDTQYF

j_gene: TRBJ2-7
v_gene: TRBV30
CDR3aa: CAPGHETGAFQSSYEQYF

j_gene: TRBJ2-1
v_gene: TRBV5-1
CDR3aa: CASSSNGGAGNEQFF

j_gene: TRBJ2-7
v_gene: TRBV2
CDR3aa: CASSGFMSSGRYEQYF

j_gene: TRBJ2-7
v_gene: TRBV4-1
CDR3aa: CASSHWPLYYEQYF

j_gene: TRBJ2-7
v_gene: TRBV2
CDR3aa: CASSDEGEPIYEQYF

j_gene: TRBJ2-1
v_gene: TRBV21-1
CDR3aa: CASSKNLPCDSKKSNEQFF

j_gene: TRBJ2-7
v_gene: TRBV5-1
CDR3aa: CASSGQGSYEQYF

j_gene: TRBJ2-3
v_gene: TRBV3-1/TRBV3-2
CDR3aa: CASSYGLAADTQYF

j_gene: TRBJ2-2
v_gene: TRBV5-1
CDR3aa: CASSDGQGVNTGELFF

j_gene: TRBJ2-1
v_gene: TRBV10-3
CDR3aa: CAILAGRGMEQFF

j_gene: TRBJ2-5
v_gene: TRBV28
CDR3aa: CASSLVRGRETQYF

j_gene: TRBJ1-4
v_gene: TRBV11-2
CDR3aa: CASSLEPGQGGRKLFF

j_gene: TRBJ2-3
v_gene: TRBV2
CDR3aa: CASRTGMGSTQYF

j_gene: TRBJ2-7
v_gene: TRBV5-1
CDR3aa: CASSATGEGTYEQYF

j_gene: TRBJ2-1
v_gene: TRBV5-1
CDR3aa: CASRQGSYNEQFF

j_gene: TRBJ2-3
v_gene: TRBV5-6
CDR3aa: CASSLAVSGRSDTQYF